This T cell receptor beta chain is from a study of blood T cell repertoires in COVID-19. Study information: COVID-19 samples collected from the United States, Italy and Spain covered acute and convalescent phases. Sources were T cells, B-cell-depleted T cells, or PBMCs; the material itself was cDNA or gDNA.

The authors' processing: Researchers report that nucleated cell counts were estimated from reference gene primer amplification. Clones were sequenced by immunoSEQ multiplex PCR, and TCRdb holds only the in-frame ones, with some missing. From that table come the V and J calls and clone size; the DNA was used to work out D and trimming. The sample lists some 90,000 clones, around 85% seen once, with 4% to 5.5% in the top ten. CDR3 length: 18 amino acids. Per the germline V gene, CDR1 is MGHDK and CDR2 is SYGVNS. V lost 5 bases and J lost 0; bases outside the gene matches: 13. This chain joins TRBV25-1 and TRBJ2-3; 8 bases line up with TRBD2. The sequence was collected from a man aged 55-75 years with acute or convalescent COVID-19. The specimen was peripheral blood. CDR3 sequence: CASSPPYGREGSTDTQYF. In DNA form, the CDR3 reads TGTGCCAGCAGTCCTCCGTACGGGAGGGAGGGAAGCACAGATACGCAGTATTTT.